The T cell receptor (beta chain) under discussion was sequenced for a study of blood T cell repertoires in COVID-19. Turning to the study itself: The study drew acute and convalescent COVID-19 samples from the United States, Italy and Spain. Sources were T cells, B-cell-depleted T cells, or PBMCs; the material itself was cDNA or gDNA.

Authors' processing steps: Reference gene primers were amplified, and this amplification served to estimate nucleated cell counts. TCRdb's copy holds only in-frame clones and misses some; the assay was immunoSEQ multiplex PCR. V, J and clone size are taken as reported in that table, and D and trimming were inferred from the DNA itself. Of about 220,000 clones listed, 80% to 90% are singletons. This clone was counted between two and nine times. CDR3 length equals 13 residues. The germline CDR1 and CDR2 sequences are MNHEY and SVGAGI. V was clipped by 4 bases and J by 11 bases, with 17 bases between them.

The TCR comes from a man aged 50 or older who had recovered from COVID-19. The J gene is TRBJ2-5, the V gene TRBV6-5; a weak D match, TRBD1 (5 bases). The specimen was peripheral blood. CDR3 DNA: TGTGCCAGCAGTTTGGGGCAGGAGAATTCTCAGTACTTC. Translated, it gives CASSLGQENSQYF.